The 25 T cell receptor beta chains below all came from one sample that was sequenced in a study of response to subunit inactivated influenza vaccine (dated by TCRdb to between 2017 and 2018). What the time point label conveys for this sample: more than 40 days after influenza vaccine administration. The receptor library was made with RT-PCR. Instrument on record: Illumina HiSeq 2500. TCRdb took the public reads, trimmed them with fastp at Q25, ran MiXCR for clone calling and kept in-frame beta chains. One record per CDR3 amino acid sequence lists the most common genes and DNA. The sample contains hundreds of thousands of distinct CDR3 sequences, around 9.9% of them found a single time. The top ten hold 10% to 15% of the sample. The starting material was PBMCs from blood, obtained 40 to 50 days after vaccination. The receptors derive from a man in his fifties or sixties who received an inactivated influenza vaccine. Donor details come from another sample of the same person, matched by shared clones.

In its sample, this clonotype was seen a few times. This chain links TRBV20-1 with TRBJ2-5, with 7 nucleotides matching TRBD2. The germline gives CDR1 DFQATT, CDR2 SNEGSKA (reference sequence). J gave up 1 base and V 0 bases, and 5 bases lay outside the gene matches. The CDR3 has 15 residues. CDR3 DNA: TGCAGTGCTAGAGAAGGGAGCGGGGTCCAAGAGACCCAGTACTTC. It specifies CSAREGSGVQETQYF.

This clonotype was counted ten times or more. This chain links TRBV5-1 with TRBJ2-3, with a weak D call TRBD2 (6 bases). This CDR3 has 13 residues. V lost 4 bases and J lost 4, with 10 bases in between. Per the germline V gene, CDR1 is SGHRS and CDR2 is YFSETQ. Written as DNA, the CDR3 is TGCGCCAGCAGCATGACTAGATCAGATACGCAGTATTTT. Its protein product is CASSMTRSDTQYF.

The rearrangement uses TRBV12-3 or TRBV12-4 and TRBJ2-5, with D uncertain. The V and J ends lost 6 bases and 5 bases respectively, with 7 bases between them. CDR3 size: 11 residues. CDR3 in amino acids: CASRSRETQYF. The CDR3 DNA reads as TGTGCCAGCAGGTCCCGGGAGACCCAGTACTTC.

The chain carries TRBV30 and TRBJ2-7, with D possibly being TRBD1 (5 bases). The germline V gene has CDR1 GTSNPN and CDR2 SVGIG (reference sequence). The length of the CDR3 is 11 residues. V dropped 0 bases and J dropped 6 bases, with 6 bases sitting between them. The CDR3 protein is CAWSVRGEQYF. CDR3 DNA: TGTGCCTGGAGTGTAAGGGGCGAGCAGTACTTC.

There are a few counts of this clonotype. This rearrangement joins TRBV7-8 to TRBJ2-3, with D perhaps being TRBD1 or TRBD2 (5 bases each). CDR1 and CDR2 (germline): SGHVS, FQNEAQ. CDR3 length: 12 amino acids. Trimming took 7 bases from V and 4 from J, leaving 9 bases between them. The CDR3 DNA sequence: TGTGCCAGCACCCGAGGGGCAGATACGCAGTATTTT. Protein sequence: CASTRGADTQYF.

This clonotype was picked up a small number of times. The CDR3 is CASADRGYNEQFF. CDR3 nucleotide sequence: TGCGCCAGCGCCGACCGTGGGTACAATGAGCAGTTCTTC. The chain combines TRBV5-1 with TRBJ2-1; D uncertain. CDR3 length: 13 residues. Germline V gives CDR1 SGHRS, CDR2 YFSETQ. V dropped 7 bases and J dropped 4 bases, with 12 bases sitting between them.

In its sample, this clonotype was seen a few times. This chain joins TRBV27 and TRBJ2-7; 8 bases align to TRBD2. V trimming: 4 bases; J trimming: 3 bases; junction bases outside the gene matches: 11. CDR1 and CDR2 from the germline V gene are MNHEY and SMNVEV (reference sequence). The CDR3 length is 16 residues. The CDR3 bases are TGTGCCAGCAGTTCCCCAGGCACCGGGAGGGACTACGAGCAGTACTTC. This encodes CASSSPGTGRDYEQYF.

The rearrangement joins TRBV15 to TRBJ2-1; 9 nucleotides line up with TRBD2. The CDR3 consists of 16 residues. The germline CDR1 and CDR2 sequences are LNHNV and YYDKDF (reference sequence). The trim removed 0 bases at V and 5 bases at J, leaving 5 bases unmatched. CDR3 DNA: TGTGCCACCAGCAGAGATCCGGCGGGAGGGAACAATGAGCAGTTCTTC. Translated: CATSRDPAGGNNEQFF.

The sample holds a few counts of this clonotype. The chain carries TRBV3-1 and TRBJ2-1; D call uncertain. The germline V and J ends were trimmed by 4 bases and 7 bases, with 8 bases remaining between them. Germline V gives CDR1 LGHDT, CDR2 YNNKEL (reference sequence). The CDR3 spans 12 residues. CDR3 residues: CASSLRWNEQFF. CDR3 nucleotide sequence: TGTGCCAGCAGCCTTAGATGGAATGAGCAGTTCTTC.

CDR3: CASSANLAPYNEQFF. The DNA for the CDR3 is TGTGCCAGCAGTGCCAACTTAGCCCCCTACAATGAGCAGTTCTTC. The genes are TRBV6-4 and TRBJ2-1, with D unresolved. Germline V CDR1 and CDR2: MRHNA, SNTAGT. V was pared by 4 bases and J by 2 bases, with 12 bases between. The length of the CDR3 is 15 residues.

The rearrangement links TRBV20-1 to TRBJ1-4; 10 bases align to TRBD1. CDR3 length: 16 residues. The germline CDR1 and CDR2 sequences are DFQATT and SNEGSKA (reference sequence). V lost 0 bases and J lost 5; bases outside the gene matches: 6. CDR3 amino acids: CSARDDRGPLNEKLFF. Written as DNA, the CDR3 is TGCAGTGCTAGAGATGACAGGGGGCCCCTAAATGAAAAACTGTTTTTT.

The V call is TRBV7-2, the J call TRBJ1-2; weak D call: TRBD1 (5 bases). This CDR3 contains 13 residues. The germline V and J ends were trimmed by 2 bases and 7 bases, with 11 bases remaining between them. Germline CDR1 is SGHTA and CDR2 is FQGNSA. CDR3 protein: CASSLSREGGYTF. The CDR3 nucleotides read TGTGCCAGCAGCTTAAGCAGGGAGGGTGGCTACACCTTC.

The rearrangement uses TRBV5-1 and TRBJ2-1; D remains ambiguous. The CDR3 runs to 14 residues. From germline, CDR1 is SGHRS and CDR2 YFSETQ. V was cut by 0 bases and J by 7 bases, with 11 bases left in between. CDR3 bases: TGCGCCAGCAGCTTGGGCGAGTGGGGAAATGAGCAGTTCTTC. Amino acids: CASSLGEWGNEQFF.

The chain uses TRBV6-2 or TRBV6-3 and TRBJ2-7, with 8 bases identical to TRBD2. CDR3 length: 13 residues. V lost 8 bases, J lost 2 bases, and 5 bases stayed unmatched. Germline CDR1 is MNHEY and CDR2 is SVGEGT. The CDR3: CASRIAGPYEQYF. The CDR3 DNA is TGTGCCAGCCGAATAGCGGGACCCTACGAGCAGTACTTC.

The chain uses TRBV15 and TRBJ2-7; TRBD1 aligns across 7 bases. This CDR3 spans 14 amino acids. V dropped 6 bases and J dropped 5; count of bases not matched to a gene: 10. Germline CDR1 reads LNHNV; CDR2 reads YYDKDF (reference sequence). The CDR3 protein is CATSLYRGRDEQYF. The CDR3 DNA follows: TGTGCCACCAGTCTTTACAGGGGTCGGGACGAGCAGTACTTC.

This clonotype was counted only a few times. This chain links TRBV11-2 with TRBJ1-1; no clear D. Germline assignment: CDR1 SGHAT and CDR2 FQNNGV. V dropped 1 base and J dropped 10 bases, with 16 bases sitting between them. The CDR3 covers 14 residues. The DNA of the CDR3 is TGTGCCAGCAGCTTAGTAGGCGTGCTCGGCTCAGCTTTCTTT. Its translation is CASSLVGVLGSAFF.

This clonotype has a count of ten or more. Sequence at one end of the junction differs from germline and may be a read error. The chain uses TRBV5-1 and TRBJ2-7, with TRBD2 matching 11 bases. Germline V CDR1 and CDR2: SGHRS, YFSETQ. The length of the CDR3 is 15 residues. This CDR3 is CASSLAGGSSYEQYF. The CDR3, as DNA: TGTGCCAGCAGCTTAGCGGGGGGGAGCTCCTACGAGCAGTACTTC.

The rearrangement uses TRBV7-8 and TRBJ2-1, with 12 bases matching TRBD2. Trimming at V came to 1 base and at J to 8 bases, leaving 6 bases not matched to a gene. CDR3 length equals 16 residues. Germline-derived CDR1 and CDR2 are SGHVS and FQNEAQ. This CDR3 is CASSLVLAGGRDEQFF. The CDR3 region has the DNA TGTGCCAGCAGCTTAGTGCTAGCGGGGGGGCGGGATGAGCAGTTCTTC.

This clonotype was seen more than once but under ten times. The rearrangement uses TRBV6-4 and TRBJ2-2; no reliable D call. With 3 bases removed from V and 3 bases from J, the gap between germline ends came to 8 bases. Per the germline V gene, CDR1 is MRHNA and CDR2 is SNTAGT. CDR3 length equals 14 residues. The CDR3 bases are TGTGCCAGCAGTGAAGTTGCTGACACCGGGGAGCTGTTTTTT. It translates to CASSEVADTGELFF.

The V call is TRBV3-1, the J call TRBJ2-1, with 11 bases lining up with TRBD2. The V gene end was trimmed by 6 bases and the J gene end by 9 bases; junction bases not matched to a gene: 13. CDR1 LGHDT and CDR2 YNNKEL come from the germline V gene (reference sequence). The length of the CDR3 is 16 residues. CDR3 sequence (DNA): TGTGCCAGCAGGCTCTGGAGTAGCGGGAGGGGAGGTGAGCAGTTCTTC. Protein: CASRLWSSGRGGEQFF.

V and J are TRBV4-1 and TRBJ2-1; D call uncertain. Trimming took 2 bases from V and 6 from J, leaving 17 bases between them. This CDR3 is built from 16 residues. Germline assignment: CDR1 MGHRA and CDR2 YSYEKL. CDR3 sequence: CASSQYSGQTGNEQFF. The DNA for the CDR3 is TGCGCCAGCAGCCAATATTCGGGTCAGACCGGCAATGAGCAGTTCTTC.

V usage is TRBV6-1 and J usage is TRBJ2-7; TRBD2 aligns across 7 bases. The CDR3 runs to 14 residues. With 8 bases clipped from V and 3 bases from J, the junction kept 10 bases outside the gene matches. Germline V CDR1 and CDR2: MNHNS, SASEGT. The CDR3, as DNA: TGTGCCAGCCCGAGCGGGACGAAGCTCTACGAGCAGTACTTC. It translates to CASPSGTKLYEQYF.

This clonotype has a handful of counts. The chain uses TRBV5-1 and TRBJ2-1, with 8 bases fitting TRBD1. V trimming: 4 bases; J trimming: 5 bases; junction bases outside the gene matches: 8. Germline V CDR1 and CDR2: SGHRS, YFSETQ. The CDR3 consists of 15 residues. CDR3 loop: CASSTGQELNNEQFF. The DNA for the CDR3 is TGCGCCAGCAGCACGGGACAGGAGCTTAACAATGAGCAGTTCTTC.

The V and J genes are TRBV20-1 and TRBJ1-2; D unclear. This CDR3 spans 10 amino acids. Deletions cut 5 bases from V and 3 bases from J, with 4 bases between. Germline CDR1 DFQATT, CDR2 SNEGSKA (reference sequence). CDR3 amino acids: CSAVHYGYTF. The CDR3 coding sequence is TGCAGTGCTGTCCACTATGGCTACACCTTC.

The genes are TRBV3-1 and TRBJ2-4, with 10 bases identical to TRBD2. V gave up 2 bases and J gave up 0 bases; unmatched junction bases: 10. The CDR3 sequence is 19 residues long. Germline CDR1 reads LGHDT; CDR2 reads YNNKEL (reference sequence). The CDR3 protein is CASSQSASGGFLAKNIQYF. CDR3 in DNA: TGTGCCAGCAGCCAATCGGCTAGCGGGGGCTTTTTAGCCAAAAACATTCAGTACTTC.